The subject of this entry is one T cell receptor beta chain. Antigen: not known. Every donor was a healthy person donating bone marrow. Both 60 Vbeta primers and 13 Jbeta primers went into the PCR. Repertoires were generated with immunoSEQ multiplex PCR, while TCRdb's copy carries only in-frame clones and drops some. The table counts about 88,000 clones; less than 7% lies in the top ten. The data are from a study of cytomegalovirus exposure and HLA in healthy donors. Study-level results: There were some V segments, including TRBV6-2 and TRBV6-3, excluded as indistinguishable. Trimming of TCR beta V- and J-genes showed a link, identified in a later analysis, to a missense DCLRE1C variant. The study listed approximately 170 cytomegalovirus-associated TCR beta chains.

Germline V gene sequence: CDR1 LNHDA, CDR2 SQIVND (reference sequence). The CDR3 length is 14 residues. The V end lost 3 bases, the J end lost 5 bases, and 12 bases lay between the germline ends. This sequence originates from a girl aged 5-17 years in good health and CMV-seropositive. Specimen: PBMCs. The chain couples TRBV19 to TRBJ2-3; D possibly corresponds to TRBD1 (6 bases). The CDR3 bases are TGTGCCAGTAGTATCGGACAGCCCGGAGATACGCAGTATTTT. Encoded protein: CASSIGQPGDTQYF.